This passage covers 26 T cell receptor beta chains from one sample sequenced in a study of CD8+ T cells in alopecia areata. Once RNA had been extracted, it was reverse transcribed into cDNA to act as the sequencing template. Sequencing used immunoSEQ multiplex PCR; TCRdb keeps in-frame clones, though not all of them. The sample gives around 100,000 clones, none seen only once, and the top ten clones hold less than 20%. The sequenced sample was lesional skin. The source is a C3H/HeJ mouse with alopecia areata. MHC haplotype of the strain: H2-k.

The sample holds a few counts of this clone. Gene names are the mouse ones. From the germline J gene comes the end of the CDR3, since the read stops 4 residues before it. The chain couples TRBV1 to TRBJ2-1, with a possible D match to TRBD2 (5 bases). Germline assignment: CDR1 NSQYPW and CDR2 LRSPGD (reference sequence). The CDR3 extends over 12 amino acids. The sequenced CDR3 bases are TGCACCTGCAGTGTGGTGGGGGCT. Its protein is CTCSVVGA. The full CDR3 protein reads CTCSVVGAEQFF.

Points on this clone: Gene names follow the mouse nomenclature. The CDR3 sequence: CTCSERLGNYEQYF. Incomplete CDR3 DNA: TGCACCTGCAGTGAAAGACTGGGGAACTAT. This chain links TRBV1 with TRBJ2-7; 8 bases fit TRBD2. The sequenced fragment ends 4 residues before the CDR3 boundary, so the rest is inferred from the germline J gene. This CDR3 has 14 residues. The junction had 5 bases not matched to a gene; V was cut back by 4 bases and J by 3 bases. Germline V gene data show CDR1 as NSQYPW and CDR2 as LRSPGD (reference sequence).

In its sample, this clone was seen many times. DNA and listed protein disagree at residue 13, so the protein shown here was translated from the DNA. The listed genes are named as in mouse. The read ends 3 residues before the CDR3 terminus; that terminus is restored from the germline J gene. The V and J genes are TRBV1 and TRBJ1-3, with 9 bases lining up with TRBD1. The ends lost 2 bases at V and 2 bases at J; junction bases unmatched: 4. Germline V gives CDR1 NSQYPW, CDR2 LRSPGD (reference sequence). The CDR3 is 16 amino acids. The sequenced CDR3 bases are TGCACCTGCAGTGCATCCCGGGACAGGGCTGGAAATACG. It is translated as CTCSASRDRAGNT. The CDR3 in its entirety is CTCSASRDRAGNTLYF.

This clone has a handful of counts. Mouse gene names and germline throughout. Read data end 4 residues before the CDR3 end; the end is taken from the germline J gene. The V gene is TRBV1, the J gene TRBJ2-4; D perhaps matches TRBD2 (6 bases). The germline V and J ends were trimmed by 0 bases and 0 bases, with 13 bases remaining between them. CDR1 is NSQYPW, CDR2 LRSPGD, per germline (reference sequence). This CDR3 has 17 residues. CDR3 sequence: CTCSADPGVRSQNTLYF. The part of the CDR3 DNA that was read is TGCACCTGCAGTGCAGATCCTGGGGTGAGGAGTCAAAAC.

Comment on this clone: Mouse names are used for the genes. The CDR3 end lies 4 residues beyond the end of the read and is filled in from the germline J gene. The chain has TRBV13-3 and TRBJ1-1; 7 bases map to TRBD1. The V gene's germline CDR1 is NNHDY and CDR2 SYVADS. This CDR3 comprises 13 residues. The covered CDR3 bases are TGTGCCAGCAGCTCCGGGACAGCAACA. This sequence encodes CASSSGTAT. The complete CDR3 sequence is CASSSGTATEVFF.

This clone was seen only a few times. A mismatch at residue 11 separates the TCRdb protein from the translated DNA, so the protein presented here was translated from the DNA. Gene names follow the mouse nomenclature. With the read ending 3 residues before the CDR3 end, the germline J gene is used to fill in that end. This chain uses TRBV13-3 with TRBJ1-3, with D maybe TRBD1 (5 bases). CDR3 length equals 14 residues. Germline V CDR1 and CDR2: NNHDY, SYVADS. Trimming stripped 9 bases from V and 0 bases from J, with 13 bases between. The part of the CDR3 DNA that was read is TGTGCCACCTCGGGGGGTTTTTCTGGAAATACG. It yields the protein CATSGGFSGNT. The CDR3 in full is CATSGGFSGNTLYF.

Notes on this clone: Any gene name here is a mouse gene name. The CDR3 end is not reached by the read, which stops 4 residues before it; the germline J gene fills it in. The V call is TRBV1, the J call TRBJ2-2; 8 bases match TRBD2. Trimming at V came to 0 bases and at J to 0 bases, leaving 3 bases not matched to a gene. Germline loops: CDR1 NSQYPW, CDR2 LRSPGD (reference sequence). The CDR3 runs to 17 residues. This CDR3 reads CTCSADTTGANTGQLYF. The DNA read from the CDR3 is TGCACCTGCAGTGCAGATACGACTGGGGCAAACACCGGG.

As for this clone: The gene names given are mouse names. The missing CDR3 end, 4 residues past where the read stops, is filled in from the germline J gene. The J gene is TRBJ1-1, the V gene TRBV13-3; 7 nucleotides agree with TRBD1. The CDR3 extends over 14 amino acids. V trimming: 2 bases; J trimming: 3 bases; junction bases outside the gene matches: 4. The germline CDR1 and CDR2 sequences are NNHDY and SYVADS. CDR3 sequence: CASSEVGTDTEVFF. Partial CDR3 DNA: TGTGCCAGCAGTGAGGTCGGGACAGACACA.

Worth noting for this clone: Gene labels here are mouse ones. The read terminates 4 residues before the CDR3 end, so the remaining end is supplied by the germline J gene. The chain is built from TRBV16 and TRBJ2-1, with 8 bases lining up with TRBD2. This CDR3 region has 14 residues. CDR1 is SGHSA and CDR2 is FRNQAP in the germline V gene. V dropped 5 bases and J dropped 2; count of bases not matched to a gene: 2. CDR3 in amino acids: CASSQTGDYAEQFF. The covered CDR3 bases are TGTGCAAGCAGCCAGACTGGGGACTATGCT. The full variable domain, with the rest looked up from reference TRBV16 and TRBJ2-1, is NAGVIQTPRHKVTGKGQEATLWCEPISGHSAVFWYRQTIVQGLEFLTYFRNQAPIDDSGMPKERFSAQMPNQSHSTLKIQSTQPQDSAVYLCASSQTGDYAEQFFGPGTRLTVL.

As concerns this clone: All gene names here are mouse names. The read ends 4 residues shy of where the CDR3 ends; the end is completed using the germline J gene. The chain is built from TRBV1 and TRBJ1-1, with 9 bases aligning to TRBD1. Unmatched junction bases numbered 10, after V lost 4 bases and J lost 4 bases. The CDR3 covers 16 residues. Looked up from germline, CDR1 is NSQYPW and CDR2 is LRSPGD (reference sequence). CDR3 DNA, as far as it was read: TGCACCTGCAGTGTCCGGGACAGGGATATTGGCACA. Protein product: CTCSVRDRDIGT. Given in full, the CDR3 is CTCSVRDRDIGTEVFF.

This clone was observed a handful of times. Mouse gene names apply. Other nucleotide sequences in the sample specify the same CDR3. CDR3 DNA (partial): TGTGCCAGCGGTGATGATTGGGGGGCTGCAGAA. Translated, it gives CASGDDWGAAE. The whole CDR3 protein is CASGDDWGAAETLYF. The V call is TRBV13-2, the J call TRBJ2-3; perhaps TRBD2 as D (7 bases). The CDR3 goes on 4 residues after the read ends, and that part is filled in from the germline J gene. The CDR3 sequence is 15 residues long. Deletions cut 0 bases from V and 2 bases from J, with 10 bases between. CDR1 is NNHNN and CDR2 is SYGAGS in the germline V gene (reference sequence).

Ten or more counts support this clone. Gene names and germline match the mouse. The read stops 4 residues short of the end of the CDR3; the missing end is completed from the germline J gene. The chain links TRBV13-3 to TRBJ2-2, with TRBD1 matching 9 bases. The V segment lost 1 base and the J segment 2 bases; nucleotides outside the gene matches: 6. The CDR3 extends over 17 amino acids. Germline V lookup: CDR1 NNHDY, CDR2 SYVADS. The DNA read from the CDR3 is TGTGCCAGCAGTGATCCCTGGACAGGGGTGAACACCGGG. It translates to CASSDPWTGVNTG. The whole CDR3 is CASSDPWTGVNTGQLYF.

In its sample, this clone was seen many times. Gene names refer to mouse genes. The read comes to an end 4 residues before the CDR3 does, leaving the germline J gene to fill in the end. This sequence joins TRBV13-3 and TRBJ1-4; a weak D match, TRBD1 (5 bases). In germline, CDR1 is NNHDY, CDR2 SYVADS. The CDR3 length is 14 residues. V was pared by 2 bases and J by 3 bases, with 8 bases between. The covered CDR3 bases are TGTGCCAGCAGTGAAGCAGGGACCAACGAA. Protein sequence: CASSEAGTNE. The full CDR3 is CASSEAGTNERLFF.

This clone showed up just a few times. Gene names and germline refer to mouse. With the read ending 4 residues before the CDR3 end, the germline J gene is used to fill in that end. This rearrangement joins TRBV13-2 to TRBJ2-4; the match to TRBD1 covers 8 bases. Germline V gene sequence: CDR1 NNHNN, CDR2 SYGAGS (reference sequence). The CDR3 covers 17 residues. V gave up 0 bases and J gave up 2 bases; unmatched junction bases: 8. The DNA read from the CDR3 is TGTGCCAGCGGTGATGCGACGCAGGGGGCGAATCAAAAC. Translating gives CASGDATQGANQN. In full, the CDR3 is CASGDATQGANQNTLYF.

In regard to this clone: Gene names follow the mouse nomenclature. The missing CDR3 end, 4 residues past where the read stops, is filled in from the germline J gene. The chain is built from TRBV1 and TRBJ2-7; D remains ambiguous. The CDR3 totals 13 residues. Germline CDR1 and CDR2: NSQYPW and LRSPGD (reference sequence). The CDR3 loop reads CTCSADSRYEQYF. Partial CDR3 DNA: TGCACCTGCAGTGCAGACTCCAGATAT. Filled out from reference TRBV1 and TRBJ2-7, the complete variable domain reads VTLLEQNPRWRLVPRGQAVNLRCILKNSQYPWMSWYQQDLQKQLQWLFTLRSPGDKEVKSLPGADYLATRVTDTELRLQVANMSQGRTLYCTCSADSRYEQYFGPGTRLTVL.

With regard to this clone: The germline and genes are mouse ones. The covered CDR3 bases are TGTGCCAGCAGTATTGGTGGGGGGGCGCACTATGCT. It translates to CASSIGGGAHYA. The entire CDR3 protein is CASSIGGGAHYAEQFF. The gene calls are TRBV19 and TRBJ2-1, with 9 nucleotides matching TRBD2. Coverage ceases 4 residues before the CDR3 finishes, and the germline J gene fills in the end. Germline V gives CDR1 FNHDT, CDR2 SITEND (reference sequence). The CDR3 extends over 16 amino acids. V gave up 2 bases and J gave up 2 bases; unmatched junction bases: 5.

Points on this clone: Germline and genes here are mouse. Read sequence stops 4 residues before the CDR3 end, and the germline J gene provides the missing end. The rearrangement links TRBV13-2 to TRBJ1-1; TRBD1 agrees at 10 bases. This CDR3 has 14 residues. From germline, CDR1 is NNHNN and CDR2 SYGAGS (reference sequence). V shed 5 bases, J shed 1 base, and the junction held 2 bases outside the gene matches. CDR3 region: CASGRTGGNTEVFF. The part of the CDR3 DNA that was read is TGTGCCAGCGGGCGGACAGGGGGGAACACA.

Points on this clone: The listed TCRdb protein conflicts with the DNA translation at residue 14, and the protein shown is translated directly from the DNA. Germline and genes here are mouse. The CDR3 extends 3 residues past the end of the read, so its final part is completed from the germline J gene. The chain has TRBV13-3 and TRBJ1-3, with D tentatively TRBD1 (6 bases). The CDR3 has 17 amino acids. Per germline, CDR1 NNHDY and CDR2 SYVADS. Trimming shortened V by 0 bases and J by 0 bases, and 13 bases separated the two germline ends. CDR3 DNA, as far as it was read: TGTGCCAGCAGTGATGCGGGGACAAAGAATTCTGGAAATACG. It codes for CASSDAGTKNSGNT. The full-length CDR3 reads as CASSDAGTKNSGNTLYF.

This clone has at least ten counts. Germline and genes here are mouse. The read ends 4 residues shy of where the CDR3 ends; the end is completed using the germline J gene. This sequence joins TRBV13-3 and TRBJ2-2; 9 bases are a match to TRBD2. Germline V gives CDR1 NNHDY, CDR2 SYVADS. The CDR3 loop spans 16 amino acids. V was pared by 5 bases and J by 1 base, with 6 bases of the junction left unmatched. The part of the CDR3 DNA that was read is TGTGCCAGCAGCGTTGACTGGGGGAAAAACACCGGG. Protein: CASSVDWGKNTG. The entire CDR3 is CASSVDWGKNTGQLYF.

On this clone itself: Genes here carry mouse names. Read coverage stops 4 residues before the CDR3 terminus; the germline J gene supplies the remainder. V usage is TRBV1 and J usage is TRBJ2-7; 10 bases match TRBD2. Germline trimming cut 0 bases from V and 1 base from J; bases unmatched to any gene: 3. CDR3 size: 16 residues. Germline lookup yields CDR1 NSQYPW and CDR2 LRSPGD (reference sequence). The CDR3 reads CTCSADKDWGSYEQYF. The CDR3 DNA, read in part, is TGCACCTGCAGTGCAGATAAGGACTGGGGGTCCTAT.

As concerns this clone: Gene names are mouse gene names. The observed sequence ends 4 residues before the CDR3 terminus, with the missing tail filled in from the germline J gene. This sequence joins TRBV19 and TRBJ1-2; 7 bases fit TRBD1. Per germline, CDR1 FNHDT and CDR2 SITEND (reference sequence). The CDR3 is 15 residues long. J was trimmed by 0 bases and V by 5 bases; bases with no gene match: 7. The sequenced CDR3 bases are TGTGCCAGCAGCCCCCCCGGGACAGCAAACTCC. Encoded protein: CASSPPGTANS. The full CDR3 sequence reads CASSPPGTANSDYTF. The full variable domain, its missing parts supplied by reference TRBV19 and TRBJ1-2, is GGIITQTPKFLIGQEGQKLTLKCQQNFNHDTMYWYRQDSGKGLRLIYYSITENDLQKGDLSEGYDASREKKSSFSLTVTSAQKNEMAVFLCASSPPGTANSDYTFGSGTRLLVI.

This clone was counted between two and nine times. Mouse germline and gene names are used. From the germline J gene comes the end of the CDR3, since the read stops 4 residues before it. The V gene is TRBV19, the J gene TRBJ2-7, with D tentatively TRBD1 (5 bases). CDR1 and CDR2 from the germline V gene are FNHDT and SITEND (reference sequence). This CDR3 spans 13 amino acids. CDR3 DNA, as far as it was read: TGTGCCAGCAGTATAGCCAGGGAGCAT. As protein: CASSIAREH. The full-length CDR3 reads as CASSIAREHEQYF.

As to this clone: The genes and germline here are from mouse. The read falls 4 residues short of the CDR3 end, and the missing part is taken from the germline J gene. The V gene is TRBV17, the J gene TRBJ2-3; possible D gene TRBD2, 6 bases. This CDR3 region has 14 residues. V was clipped by 6 bases and J by 0 bases, with 10 bases between them. From germline, CDR1 is MNHDT and CDR2 YYDKIL. The sequenced part of the CDR3 DNA is TGTGCTAGCAGGCCTGGGACTAGTGCAGAA. This sequence encodes CASRPGTSAE. The whole CDR3 sequence reads CASRPGTSAETLYF.

This clone was seen more than once but under ten times. Each gene name is a mouse one. The CDR3 is cut off 4 residues early in the read; its end comes from the germline J gene. The chain combines TRBV13-2 with TRBJ2-3; 7 bases align to TRBD2. The length of the CDR3 is 15 residues. CDR1 and CDR2 from the germline V gene are NNHNN and SYGAGS (reference sequence). With 5 bases clipped from V and 0 bases from J, the junction kept 6 bases outside the gene matches. CDR3 DNA (partial): TGTGCCAGCGGCCTGGGACTGTCTAGTGCAGAA. It yields the protein CASGLGLSSAE. The full CDR3 protein is CASGLGLSSAETLYF.

This clone was seen more than once but under ten times. All gene names here are mouse names. The sequenced CDR3 bases are TGTGCCAGCAGCCCGACAGGGAACACA. Amino acid sequence: CASSPTGNT. The entire CDR3 protein is CASSPTGNTEVFF. The chain combines TRBV14 with TRBJ1-1; possible D gene TRBD1, 6 bases. The CDR3 goes on 4 residues after the read ends, and that part is filled in from the germline J gene. The V end was cut by 5 bases, the J end by 1 base, with 9 bases between. Germline V gene sequence: CDR1 SGHDT, CDR2 FRDEAV. The CDR3 is made up of 13 amino acids.

Of note for this clone: The genes are named according to mouse. Read sequence stops 4 residues before the CDR3 end, and the germline J gene provides the missing end. The V gene is TRBV13-3, the J gene TRBJ1-4, with 10 bases identical to TRBD1. Germline assignment: CDR1 NNHDY and CDR2 SYVADS. V trimming: 2 bases; J trimming: 5 bases; junction bases outside the gene matches: 6. The CDR3 consists of 16 residues. CDR3 loop: CASSEFGDRGNERLFF. The CDR3 bases that were read are TGTGCCAGCAGTGAGTTTGGGGACAGGGGAAACGAA.